This TCR beta chain was captured by sequencing in a study of breast tumors, draining lymph nodes, adjacent tissues. TCRdb reprocessed the multiplex PCR reads with MiXCR, giving one entry per CDR3 protein. The sample lists about 130,000 distinct CDR3 sequences; about a fifth were seen once. V was cut by 3 bases and J by 0 bases, with 12 bases left in between. The CDR3 is 15 amino acids. Per the germline V gene, CDR1 is LGHNA and CDR2 is YSLEER. The lymph nodes were axillary draining lymph nodes from breast cancer patients. This clonotype was detected many times. Antigen specificity is unknown. Findings and caveats of the study: The data were judged consistent with most tumor T cells coming from lymph node and expanding in tumor. Compared with lymph nodes, tumors were less diverse; compared with nontumor tissue, more.

This receptor was taken from a female donor with breast cancer. Some clones in this sample may be carry-over from other donors' samples. Source material: axillary lymph node tissue. V and J are TRBV4-3 and TRBJ2-7; weak D call: TRBD2 (5 bases). Here the CDR3 reads CASSQLAGSSYEQYF. The CDR3 DNA reads TGCGCCAGCAGCCAGTTGGCGGGTTCCTCCTACGAGCAGTACTTC.